This T cell receptor (beta chain) was observed in a study of blood T cell repertoires in COVID-19. J lost 8 bases, V lost 7 bases, and 12 bases had no gene match. Germline lookup yields CDR1 LNHDA and CDR2 SQIVND (reference sequence). This CDR3 is built from 15 residues. Method: immunoSEQ multiplex PCR; TCRdb's copy keeps in-frame clones and lacks some. The data hold fewer than 250,000 clones, with roughly 84% observed a single time. Input material: peripheral blood. The V gene is TRBV19, the J gene TRBJ1-4; TRBD1 aligns across 8 bases. This clonotype was obtained from a woman aged 40 to 50 who had recovered from COVID-19. The CDR3 reads CASNHPTGVEEKLFF. The CDR3, as DNA: TGTGCCAGTAACCATCCGACAGGGGTGGAGGAAAAACTGTTTTTT.